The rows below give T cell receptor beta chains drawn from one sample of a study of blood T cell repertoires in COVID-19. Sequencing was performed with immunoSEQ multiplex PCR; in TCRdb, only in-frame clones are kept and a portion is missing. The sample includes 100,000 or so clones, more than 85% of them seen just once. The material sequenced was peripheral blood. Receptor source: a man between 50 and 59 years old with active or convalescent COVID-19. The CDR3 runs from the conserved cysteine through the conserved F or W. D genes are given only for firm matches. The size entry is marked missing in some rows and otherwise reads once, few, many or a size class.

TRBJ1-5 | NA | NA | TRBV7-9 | TGTGCCAGCAGCTTAGGGGGCCCTCTAGGCAATCAGCCCCAGCATTTT | CASSLGGPLGNQPQHF
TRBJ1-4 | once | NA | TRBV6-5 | TGTGCCAGCAGGCCAATCCACAAGGGGGAAAAACTGTTTTTT | CASRPIHKGEKLFF
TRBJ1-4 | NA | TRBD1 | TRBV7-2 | TGTGCCAGCAGCTTACAGGGGGGAGGAGAAAAACTGTTTTTT | CASSLQGGGEKLFF
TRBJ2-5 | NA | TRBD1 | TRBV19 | TGTGCCAGTAGTGTCAACCCGGGACAGGGTAAAGAGACCCAGTACTTC | CASSVNPGQGKETQYF
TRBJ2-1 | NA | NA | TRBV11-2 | TGTGCCAGCAGCTTAGAACAGCTGGTTGAGCAGTTCTTC | CASSLEQLVEQFF
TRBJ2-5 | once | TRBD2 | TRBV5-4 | TGTGCCGCACGACTAGCGGGGGAAGAGACCCAGTACTTC | CAARLAGEETQYF
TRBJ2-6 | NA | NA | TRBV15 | TGTGCCACCAGCAGAGATGGCCAGGGGGCCAACGTCCTGACTTTC | CATSRDGQGANVLTF
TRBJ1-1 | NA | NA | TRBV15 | TGTGCCATAGGCAGGGGTCCGAACACTGAAGCTTTCTTT | CAIGRGPNTEAFF
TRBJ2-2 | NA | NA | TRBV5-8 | TGTGCCAGCATAGTGCTGCAGGGGAACACCGGGGAGCTGTTTTTT | CASIVLQGNTGELFF
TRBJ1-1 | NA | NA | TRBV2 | TGTGCCAGCAGTGAGGCCGTACCGAACACTGAAGCTTTCTTT | CASSEAVPNTEAFF
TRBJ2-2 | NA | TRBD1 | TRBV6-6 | TGTGCCAGCAGTTCCCTCGACAGGGAAAGCACCGGGGAGCTGTTTTTT | CASSSLDRESTGELFF
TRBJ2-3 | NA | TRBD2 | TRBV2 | TGTGCCAGCACCAAAGCGGACGGGGGGGGAGATACGCAGTATTTT | CASTKADGGGDTQYF
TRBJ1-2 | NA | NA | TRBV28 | TGTGCCAGCAGTTTCGAAGACAGGAACTATGGCTACACCTTC | CASSFEDRNYGYTF
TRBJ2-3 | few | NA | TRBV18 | TGTGCCAGCTCACCACGGCAGACTAGCACAGATACGCAGTATTTT | CASSPRQTSTDTQYF
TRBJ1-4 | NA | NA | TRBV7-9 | TGTGCCAGCAGCTTTATACAAACTAATGAAAAACTGTTTTTT | CASSFIQTNEKLFF
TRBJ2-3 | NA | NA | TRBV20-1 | TGCAGTGCTGTCCGGGATACGCAGTATTTT | CSAVRDTQYF
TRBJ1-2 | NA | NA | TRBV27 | TGTGCCAGCAGTTCTCCCCCGGGACAAAATAACTATGGCTACACCTTC | CASSSPPGQNNYGYTF
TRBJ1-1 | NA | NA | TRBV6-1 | TGTGCCAGCAGTGAGTACGGTTACACTGAAGCTTTCTTT | CASSEYGYTEAFF